The rows below give T cell receptor beta chains drawn from one sample of a study of OX40 agonist ivuxolimab in advanced cancers. Generated by immunoSEQ multiplex PCR, the TCRdb table keeps only in-frame clones and is missing some. The data show around 150,000 clones, about nine tenths seen once. The sample here was CD4+ or CD8+ T cells sorted from blood, taken in a trial of the OX40 agonist ivuxolimab. These receptors originate from an adult with an advanced solid tumor such as melanoma, head and neck, liver or kidney cancer. The CDR3 runs from the conserved cysteine through the conserved F or W. A D gene is named only where the DNA matches it firmly. Only some rows state a clone size, as once, few, many or a class for expanded clones.

j_call,v_call,clone_size,d_call,cdr3_aa,cdr3_nt
TRBJ2-2,TRBV30,NA,NA,CAWSLGELFF,TGTGCCTGGAGTCTCGGGGAGCTGTTTTTT
TRBJ1-2,TRBV18,NA,TRBD1,CASSPTGGFISNYGYTF,TGTGCCAGCTCACCAACAGGGGGCTTTATATCTAACTATGGCTACACCTTC
TRBJ1-2,TRBV6-4,NA,TRBD1,CASRGDSYGYTF,TGTGCCAGCAGGGGGGACAGCTATGGCTACACCTTC
TRBJ2-7,TRBV7-2,once,TRBD2,CASSLDLAGGNEQYF,TGTGCCAGCAGCTTAGACCTAGCGGGAGGAAACGAGCAGTACTTC
TRBJ2-7,TRBV7-2,NA,NA,CASSPSLAFYEQYF,TGTGCCAGCAGCCCGTCGCTGGCCTTCTACGAGCAGTACTTC
TRBJ2-1,TRBV19,NA,NA,CASSIQGAEFGQYNEQFF,TGTGCCAGTAGTATACAAGGGGCCGAGTTTGGACAATACAATGAGCAGTTCTTC
TRBJ1-2,TRBV11-2,NA,TRBD1,CASSSGDSLYGYTF,TGTGCCAGCAGCTCCGGGGACAGCCTCTATGGCTACACCTTC
TRBJ1-1,TRBV4-3,NA,TRBD1,CASSQWTGNTEAFF,TGCGCCAGCAGCCAGTGGACAGGGAACACTGAAGCTTTCTTT
TRBJ1-1,TRBV6-5,NA,TRBD1,CASKDRGTEAFF,TGTGCCAGCAAGGACAGGGGCACTGAAGCTTTCTTT
TRBJ1-3,TRBV9,NA,TRBD1,CASSPEDRRNTIYF,TGTGCCAGCAGCCCTGAGGACAGGCGAAACACCATATATTTT
TRBJ2-5,TRBV28,NA,NA,CASSLWTRGETQYF,TGTGCCAGCAGTTTATGGACCCGTGGGGAGACCCAGTACTTC
TRBJ2-6,TRBV27,NA,NA,CASRFGGTGANVLTF,TGTGCCAGCAGGTTCGGGGGAACTGGGGCCAACGTCCTGACTTTC
TRBJ2-2,TRBV5-1,NA,NA,CASSSRTNTGELFF,TGCGCCAGCAGCTCGCGGACGAACACCGGGGAGCTGTTTTTT
TRBJ1-5,TRBV5-5,NA,NA,CASSLFRTYSNQPQHF,TGTGCCAGCAGCCTGTTCCGTACTTATAGCAATCAGCCCCAGCATTTT
TRBJ2-5,TRBV6-1,NA,NA,CASGQQETQYF,TGTGCCAGCGGACAGCAAGAGACCCAGTACTTC
TRBJ2-7,TRBV28,NA,TRBD1,CASSPSGTGMSYEQYF,TGTGCCAGCAGCCCTAGTGGGACAGGGATGTCCTACGAGCAGTACTTC
TRBJ1-1,TRBV9,NA,TRBD1,CASSPRDRGVDTEAFF,TGTGCCAGCAGCCCAAGGGACAGGGGGGTTGACACTGAAGCTTTCTTT
TRBJ1-1,TRBV19,NA,NA,CASSPGQFNTEAFF,TGTGCCAGTAGTCCTGGACAATTCAACACTGAAGCTTTCTTT
TRBJ1-4,TRBV5-6,NA,TRBD1,CASSLGTGAGEKLFF,TGTGCCAGCAGCTTGGGGACAGGGGCCGGGGAAAAACTGTTTTTT
TRBJ2-7,TRBV4-3,NA,TRBD2,CASSQQLATSYEQYF,TGCGCCAGCAGCCAGCAACTAGCGACGAGCTACGAGCAGTACTTC
TRBJ1-6,TRBV28,once,NA,CASSLGHLGSPLHF,TGTGCCAGCAGTTTAGGTCACCTAGGTTCACCCCTCCACTTT
TRBJ1-1,TRBV10-3,NA,NA,CAISEGGRSVITEAFF,TGTGCCATCAGTGAAGGGGGGCGGTCGGTTATCACTGAAGCTTTCTTT
TRBJ1-4,TRBV27,NA,TRBD1,CASSHTQGADRMEKLFF,TGTGCCAGCAGTCACACACAGGGGGCGGACCGGATGGAAAAACTGTTTTTT
TRBJ1-4,TRBV11-1,NA,TRBD1,CASSRQGRDEKLFF,TGTGCCAGCAGCCGACAGGGGAGGGACGAAAAACTGTTTTTT
TRBJ2-5,TRBV6-5,NA,NA,CASSYSGQETQYF,TGTGCCAGCAGTTACTCTGGCCAAGAGACCCAGTACTTC
TRBJ2-3,TRBV4-3,NA,NA,CASSQDPGRISTDTQYF,TGCGCCAGCAGCCAAGATCCAGGTAGGATCTCCACAGATACGCAGTATTTT
TRBJ1-1,TRBV11-2,NA,TRBD1,CASSLRGQGETNTEAFF,TGTGCCAGCAGCTTAAGGGGACAGGGTGAGACGAACACTGAAGCTTTCTTT
TRBJ2-1,TRBV28,NA,NA,CASSLVVGSYNEQFF,TGTGCCAGCAGTTTAGTGGTGGGCTCCTACAATGAGCAGTTCTTC
TRBJ1-4,TRBV28,NA,NA,CASSLPPSMGTNEKLFF,TGTGCCAGCAGTTTACCTCCGAGCATGGGAACTAATGAAAAACTGTTTTTT
TRBJ2-3,TRBV6-6,NA,NA,CASSYSGQGSSMQYF,TGTGCCAGCAGTTACTCGGGGCAGGGGAGTTCAATGCAGTATTTT
TRBJ1-6,TRBV9,NA,TRBD1,CASSPRDSKSNSPLHF,TGTGCCAGCAGCCCCCGGGACAGCAAATCTAATTCACCCCTCCACTTT
TRBJ1-1,TRBV9,few,TRBD1,CASSPMDRGNTEAFF,TGTGCCAGCAGCCCCATGGACAGGGGGAACACTGAAGCTTTCTTT
TRBJ2-1,TRBV11-1,NA,NA,CASSFNLQGLPYNEQFF,TGTGCCAGCAGCTTTAATCTCCAGGGGTTACCCTACAATGAGCAGTTCTTC
TRBJ2-1,TRBV21-1,NA,NA,CASSRVSYNEQFF,TGTGCCAGCAGCAGGGTCTCCTACAATGAGCAGTTCTTC
TRBJ2-7,TRBV7-2,NA,NA,CASSLVSGVYEQYF,TGTGCCAGCAGCTTAGTTTCGGGGGTCTACGAGCAGTACTTC
TRBJ1-2,TRBV28,NA,NA,CANSKGPNYGYTF,TGTGCCAACAGTAAGGGACCTAACTATGGCTACACCTTC
TRBJ2-7,TRBV7-2,once,NA,CASSLAPDSYEQYF,TGTGCCAGCAGCTTAGCCCCTGACTCCTACGAGCAGTACTTC
TRBJ2-1,TRBV7-3,NA,NA,CASSRGLRDLNEQFF,TGTGCCAGCAGCAGAGGACTGAGAGACTTGAATGAGCAGTTCTTC
TRBJ2-7,TRBV11-2,NA,NA,CASSYITGGLVHEQYF,TGTGCCAGCAGCTATATAACAGGGGGACTAGTCCACGAGCAGTACTTC
TRBJ2-3,TRBV15,NA,NA,CATSITPSSGSGDTQYF,TGTGCCACCAGCATCACCCCCTCCAGCGGCAGCGGGGATACGCAGTATTTT
TRBJ1-2,TRBV7-2,NA,TRBD1,CASSLVQGGNYGYTF,TGTGCCAGCAGCTTAGTTCAGGGGGGGAACTATGGCTACACCTTC
TRBJ2-1,TRBV19,NA,NA,CASSIGVNNEQFF,TGTGCCAGTAGTATAGGAGTTAACAATGAGCAGTTCTTC
TRBJ1-2,TRBV28,NA,NA,CASSLLQGGYTF,TGTGCCAGCAGTTTATTACAGGGAGGCTACACCTTC
TRBJ2-7,TRBV7-9,NA,TRBD2,CASSLWTSGTYYEQYF,TGTGCCAGCAGCCTATGGACTAGCGGGACTTACTACGAGCAGTACTTC
TRBJ2-3,TRBV30,NA,TRBD2,CAWSVAGAGDTQYF,TGTGCCTGGAGTGTGGCGGGAGCGGGAGATACGCAGTATTTT
TRBJ1-1,TRBV5-1,once,NA,CASSLVWAVNTEAFF,TGCGCCAGCAGCTTGGTTTGGGCCGTGAACACTGAAGCTTTCTTT
TRBJ2-2,TRBV9,NA,TRBD2,CASNKLGLAGASGELFF,TGTGCCAGCAACAAGCTGGGACTAGCGGGTGCGTCCGGGGAGCTGTTTTTT
TRBJ2-3,TRBV6-5,NA,NA,CASSYSGLATDTQYF,TGTGCCAGCAGTTACTCAGGACTGGCCACAGATACGCAGTATTTT
TRBJ2-7,TRBV19,NA,NA,CASSREGEGTSEQYF,TGTGCCAGTAGTCGTGAGGGGGAGGGCACCAGCGAGCAGTACTTC
TRBJ1-4,TRBV19,NA,NA,CASSIGRAAEKLFF,TGTGCCAGTAGTATCGGCAGGGCGGCTGAAAAACTGTTTTTT
TRBJ1-4,TRBV9,NA,NA,CASSGSSTNEKLFF,TGTGCCAGCAGCGGAAGTTCAACTAATGAAAAACTGTTTTTT
TRBJ1-1,TRBV6-1,NA,NA,CASSALTVNTEAFF,TGTGCCAGCAGTGCGTTGACGGTGAACACTGAAGCTTTCTTT
TRBJ2-4,TRBV7-9,NA,NA,CASSLPKTPLAKNIQYF,TGTGCCAGCAGCTTACCCAAGACCCCATTAGCCAAAAACATTCAGTACTTC
TRBJ2-1,TRBV5-4,NA,TRBD1,CASSFRDRDYNEQFF,TGTGCCAGCAGCTTCCGGGACAGAGATTACAATGAGCAGTTCTTC
TRBJ2-3,TRBV9,once,TRBD2,CASSVEGTRTDTQYF,TGTGCCAGCAGCGTAGAGGGGACTAGAACAGATACGCAGTATTTT
TRBJ2-6,TRBV30,NA,TRBD1,CAWTGQGAAGANVLTF,TGTGCCTGGACAGGGCAGGGGGCTGCTGGGGCCAACGTCCTGACTTTC